Listed below are T cell receptor beta chains from one sample, sequenced in a study of blood T cell repertoires in COVID-19. Sequencing was performed with immunoSEQ multiplex PCR; in TCRdb, only in-frame clones are kept and a portion is missing. The table shows about 90,000 clones, with 60% to 85% occurring only once. The specimen sequenced was peripheral blood. These receptors all come from a man aged 65 to 79 with acute or convalescent COVID-19. CDR3s include the opening cysteine and the closing phenylalanine or tryptophan. Fields, in order: J gene, clone size, D gene, V gene, CDR3 DNA, CDR3 protein. A D gene is named only where the DNA matches it firmly. The size of a clone is reported for some rows only, either as once, few or many, or as a class for expanded clones.

TRBJ2-1 once NA TRBV3-1/TRBV3-2 TGTGCCAGCAGCCAAGATGAGGCAGTTTACAATGAGCAGTTCTTC CASSQDEAVYNEQFF
TRBJ1-5 once TRBD1 TRBV19 TGTGCCAGTGGTGTAACAGGGGATCAGCCCCAGCATTTT CASGVTGDQPQHF
TRBJ2-5 NA TRBD2 TRBV9 TGTGCCAGCAGCGCAGGGACTAGCGGGAGAAGGGAGACCCAGTACTTC CASSAGTSGRRETQYF
TRBJ2-7 NA TRBD2 TRBV18 TGTGCCAGCTCACAGTTCCCGCCTAGCGGGATCGACGAGCAGTACTTC CASSQFPPSGIDEQYF
TRBJ2-7 NA TRBD2 TRBV7-2 TGTGCCAGCAGCGTAACTAGCGGGAGCCTCTCCTACGAGCAGTACTTC CASSVTSGSLSYEQYF
TRBJ1-5 few NA TRBV19 TGTGCCAGTACTGGCGGTAATCGCAATCAGCCCCAGCATTTT CASTGGNRNQPQHF
TRBJ2-3 NA NA TRBV9 TGTGCCAGCAGCGTAGTAGGGACATCGACAGATACGCAGTATTTT CASSVVGTSTDTQYF
TRBJ2-5 NA TRBD2 TRBV5-4 TGTGCCAGCAGCTTGGCAGCGGGGTCCCAAGAGACCCAGTACTTC CASSLAAGSQETQYF
TRBJ1-1 NA NA TRBV6-5 TGTGCCAGCAGGGGCAGGGGTATGAGCACTGAAGCTTTCTTT CASRGRGMSTEAFF
TRBJ1-1 NA TRBD1 TRBV5-6 TGTGCCAGCAGCTTGGACAGGGGAAACACTGAAGCTTTCTTT CASSLDRGNTEAFF
TRBJ2-7 once TRBD2 TRBV6-5 TGTGCCAGCAGAAAAGTAGCGGGAAAGGGGTACGAGCAGTACTTC CASRKVAGKGYEQYF
TRBJ1-3 NA NA TRBV25-1 TGTGCCAGCAGTGATCAGGGCCTCTCTGGAAACACCATATATTTT CASSDQGLSGNTIYF
TRBJ1-1 NA TRBD1 TRBV2 TGTGCCAGCCGTGATCGACAGGGACCCACTGAAGCTTTCTTT CASRDRQGPTEAFF
TRBJ2-3 once TRBD2 TRBV5-1 TGCGCCAGCAGCCCGAATAGCGGGGGGGGCACAGATACGCAGTATTTT CASSPNSGGGTDTQYF
TRBJ2-6 NA NA TRBV7-9 TGTGCCAGCACCGAACTCACAGGGTTTTCTGGGGCCAACGTCCTGACTTTC CASTELTGFSGANVLTF
TRBJ1-4 NA TRBD1 TRBV5-1 TGCGCCAGCAGTTACTTGACAGGGGTTAATGAAAAACTGTTTTTT CASSYLTGVNEKLFF
TRBJ1-2 NA TRBD1 TRBV29-1 TGCAGCGTTGAAACGGGACAGGGAGATGGCTACACCTTC CSVETGQGDGYTF
TRBJ2-5 NA NA TRBV19 TGTGCCAGTAGTATCATGGGGCTGACGGCAGAGACCCAGTACTTC CASSIMGLTAETQYF
TRBJ2-5 NA NA TRBV6-6 TGTGCCAGCAGTTATGGTAACAGCAAGGAGACCCAGTACTTC CASSYGNSKETQYF
TRBJ1-1 NA NA TRBV2 TGTGCCAGCAGTGAGTACGGCACTGAAGCTTTCTTT CASSEYGTEAFF
TRBJ1-1 few TRBD1 TRBV19 TGTGCCAGTAGTTCCAGGACAGGGGGGAACACTGAAGCTTTCTTT CASSSRTGGNTEAFF
TRBJ1-2 few NA TRBV5-4 TGTGCCAGCAGCTTACCCGACAGGTTAAACTATGGCTACACCTTC CASSLPDRLNYGYTF
TRBJ2-5 NA NA TRBV10-1 TGCGCCAGCAGTGAGTCGCCGGGAGCCTCAGAGACCCAGTACTTC CASSESPGASETQYF
TRBJ1-4 NA NA TRBV4-1 TGCGCCAGCAGCCAACTTGGGACTGGCAATGAAAAACTGTTTTTT CASSQLGTGNEKLFF
TRBJ2-2 NA NA TRBV27 TGTGCCAGCAGCGTGACAGGATCCGGGGAGCTGTTTTTT CASSVTGSGELFF
TRBJ1-2 NA NA TRBV24-1 TGTGCCACCAGTGATAGAGGGCCACAAGGCTACACCTTC CATSDRGPQGYTF
TRBJ2-7 few NA TRBV10-3 TGTGCCATCAGTGATAGTGTGGAGCTCGGCTCCTACGAGCAGTACTTC CAISDSVELGSYEQYF
TRBJ1-3 once NA TRBV10-3 TGTGCCATCAGTAAGGGAGGGGATGTTGGAAACACCATATATTTT CAISKGGDVGNTIYF
TRBJ1-2 NA TRBD1 TRBV19 TGTGCCAGTAGTCTCGGACAGGGCAAGGGCTACACCTTC CASSLGQGKGYTF
TRBJ1-2 NA NA TRBV29-1 TGCAGCGTCGTCCTGGGAGGGGACTATGGCTACACCTTC CSVVLGGDYGYTF
TRBJ2-6 NA NA TRBV19 TGTGCCAGTAGTACAGGACAGTCCGGGGCCAACGTCCTGACTTTC CASSTGQSGANVLTF
TRBJ2-2 NA TRBD1 TRBV7-6 TGTGCCAGCAGGGCACAGGGGTTGCACACCGGGGAGCTGTTTTTT CASRAQGLHTGELFF
TRBJ1-1 NA TRBD1 TRBV19 TGTGCCAGTAGTATCGGGACAGGGGGCACTGAAGCTTTCTTT CASSIGTGGTEAFF
TRBJ1-1 NA NA TRBV4-2 TGTGCCAGCAGCACCATGGGGGGAAACACTGAAGCTTTCTTT CASSTMGGNTEAFF
TRBJ2-2 NA NA TRBV28 TGTGCCAGCAGTTCTATGCGGACAGCAAACACCGGGGAGCTGTTTTTT CASSSMRTANTGELFF
TRBJ1-1 NA NA TRBV10-2 TGCGCCAGCAGTGAGGGCAGGCGAACTGAAGCTTTCTTT CASSEGRRTEAFF
TRBJ2-3 few NA TRBV28 TGTGCCAGCAGTTTTATCACAGATTTAGTTTCCACAGATACGCAGTATTTT CASSFITDLVSTDTQYF
TRBJ2-5 NA NA TRBV24-1 TGTGCCACCAGTGATTGGGCAGGGGACCAAGAGACCCAGTACTTC CATSDWAGDQETQYF
TRBJ1-1 NA NA TRBV20-1 TGCAGTGCTAGTACCGCTTTCGAGATGAACACTGAAGCTTTCTTT CSASTAFEMNTEAFF